These T cell receptor beta chains were read from a single sample in a study of T cell responses to AZD1222 COVID-19 vaccine. Measured with immunoSEQ multiplex PCR; TCRdb has only the in-frame clones, and not every one. The data hold approximately 140,000 clones, with approximately 95% observed a single time. The sample consisted of peripheral blood, taken on day 0 of MenACWY control vaccination. These receptors were obtained from an adult in good health. CDR3s include the opening cysteine and the closing phenylalanine or tryptophan. The D gene is left open where the match is weak. Rows may omit the clone size; those that give it use once, few, many or a size class.

14	TRBV6-5	-	TRBJ1-1	-	CASSYLTGKTEAFF	TGTGCCAGCAGTTACCTTACAGGGAAGACTGAAGCTTTCTTT
15	TRBV5-6	TRBD1	TRBJ2-7	-	CASRETGGSAYEQYF	TGTGCCAGCAGGGAGACAGGGGGTTCGGCTTACGAGCAGTACTTC
14	TRBV7-3	TRBD2	TRBJ2-1	-	CASSPTSGGTEQFF	TGTGCCAGCAGCCCAACTAGCGGGGGGACTGAGCAGTTCTTC
13	TRBV27	TRBD1	TRBJ1-2	-	CASSPRTGNGYTF	TGTGCCAGCAGTCCCAGGACAGGCAATGGCTACACCTTC
14	TRBV7-2	-	TRBJ1-1	-	CASSSDWGSTEAFF	TGTGCCAGCAGTTCCGACTGGGGGTCCACTGAAGCTTTCTTT
13	TRBV4-3	-	TRBJ2-2	-	CASSRGLTGELFF	TGCGCCAGCAGCCGGGGGCTCACCGGGGAGCTGTTTTTT
16	TRBV6-4	-	TRBJ1-1	-	CASSDSLSYGATEAFF	TGTGCCAGCAGTGACTCGCTGTCATATGGGGCCACTGAAGCTTTCTTT
18	TRBV15	-	TRBJ2-7	-	CATSSAAAPGTGLYEQYF	TGTGCCACCAGCTCCGCCGCCGCCCCCGGCACAGGGCTCTACGAGCAGTACTTC
17	TRBV3-1/TRBV3-2	TRBD1	TRBJ2-5	-	CASSHSLTGGFPETQYF	TGTGCCAGCAGTCACAGTTTGACAGGGGGCTTCCCCGAGACCCAGTACTTC
14	TRBV5-1	TRBD2	TRBJ2-1	-	CASSLERDIDEQFF	TGCGCCAGCAGCTTGGAGCGGGATATAGATGAGCAGTTCTTC
14	TRBV21-1	-	TRBJ1-1	-	CASSKVKGSLEAFF	TGTGCCAGCAGCAAAGTGAAGGGGTCGTTGGAAGCTTTCTTT
18	TRBV10-3	-	TRBJ2-4	once	CAISESSQEAGSKNIQYF	TGTGCCATCAGTGAGTCGTCACAGGAGGCCGGATCCAAAAACATTCAGTACTTC
15	TRBV4-1	TRBD1	TRBJ1-4	-	CASSPTGGELEKLFF	TGCGCCAGCAGCCCTACAGGGGGCGAGCTCGAAAAACTGTTTTTT
16	TRBV27	TRBD1	TRBJ1-5	-	CASSPARGHGNQPQHF	TGTGCCAGCAGCCCCGCGAGGGGGCACGGCAATCAGCCCCAGCATTTT
14	TRBV6-1	TRBD1	TRBJ1-5	-	CAGSTGTENQPQHF	TGTGCCGGATCGACCGGGACAGAAAATCAGCCCCAGCATTTT
14	TRBV2	TRBD1	TRBJ2-7	-	CASSRDRGGYEQYF	TGTGCCAGCAGTCGTGACAGGGGGGGCTACGAGCAGTACTTC